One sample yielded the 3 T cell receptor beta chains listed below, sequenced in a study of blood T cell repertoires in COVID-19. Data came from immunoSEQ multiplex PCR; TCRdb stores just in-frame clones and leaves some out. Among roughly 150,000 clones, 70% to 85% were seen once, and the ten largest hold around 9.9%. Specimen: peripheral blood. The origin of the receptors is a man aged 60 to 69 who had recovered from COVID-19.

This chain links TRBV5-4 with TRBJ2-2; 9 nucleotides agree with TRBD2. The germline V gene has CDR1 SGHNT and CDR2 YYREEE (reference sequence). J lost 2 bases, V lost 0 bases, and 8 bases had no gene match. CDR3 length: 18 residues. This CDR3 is CASSLDPIAGANTGELFF. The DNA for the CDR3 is TGTGCCAGCAGCTTGGATCCTATAGCGGGGGCTAACACCGGGGAGCTGTTTTTT.

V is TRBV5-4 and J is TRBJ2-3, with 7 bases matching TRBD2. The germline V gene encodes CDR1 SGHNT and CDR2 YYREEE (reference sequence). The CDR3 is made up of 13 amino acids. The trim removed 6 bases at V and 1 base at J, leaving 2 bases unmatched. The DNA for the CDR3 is TGTGCCAGCATCCGGGAGGGCACAGATACGCAGTATTTT. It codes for CASIREGTDTQYF.

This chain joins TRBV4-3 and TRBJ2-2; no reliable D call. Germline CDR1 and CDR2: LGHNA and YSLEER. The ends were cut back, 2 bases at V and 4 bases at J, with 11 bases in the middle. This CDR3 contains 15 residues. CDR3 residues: CASSQSRGRTGELFF. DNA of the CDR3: TGCGCCAGCAGCCAAAGTAGAGGTCGCACCGGGGAGCTGTTTTTT.